This entry is about one T cell receptor (beta chain). This sample is part of a study of T cell responses to AZD1222 COVID-19 vaccine. CDR1 is SGHNT and CDR2 is YYREEE in the germline V gene (reference sequence). The V gene end was trimmed by 5 bases and the J gene end by 9 bases; junction bases not matched to a gene: 13. This CDR3 is built from 15 residues. Sequencing used immunoSEQ multiplex PCR; TCRdb keeps in-frame clones, though not all of them. The data contain 120,000 or so clones, roughly 88% of them singletons. The rearrangement joins TRBV5-4 to TRBJ2-1; 8 bases line up with TRBD2. The sequence derives from an adult in good health. Here the sequenced sample was peripheral blood, taken on day 0 of AZD1222 vaccination. The CDR3 DNA sequence: TGTGCCAGCAGGGTAGCGGGGACCAGGGTTACTGAGCAGTTCTTC. Translating gives CASRVAGTRVTEQFF.